The present T cell receptor beta chain was sequenced within a study of T cell changes during pregnancy in multiple sclerosis. TCRdb's copy holds only in-frame clones and misses some; the assay was immunoSEQ multiplex PCR. The repertoire holds tens of thousands of clones, roughly 90% seen once, with 0.64% in the top ten. The CDR3 is 16 amino acids. With 4 bases clipped from V and 2 bases from J, the junction kept 8 bases outside the gene matches. Looked up from germline, CDR1 is SGHTA and CDR2 is FQGNSA. The chain carries TRBV7-2 and TRBJ2-5; 9 bases align to TRBD1. The sequenced sample was CD4+ T cells from peripheral blood mononuclear cells, obtained after pregnancy. This TCR came from a female donor with multiple sclerosis, enrolled in a pregnancy study. CDR3 amino acids: CASSSYPGQGQETQYF. CDR3 DNA: TGTGCCAGCAGCTCGTACCCGGGACAGGGACAAGAGACCCAGTACTTC.